The 21 T cell receptor beta chains given below trace back to one sample, sequenced in a study of T cells in Graves' hyperthyroidism and ophthalmopathy. Template material for amplifying TCR beta CDR3 regions consisted of RNA transcripts. The HTBI set primed first-round TCR CDR3 RT-PCR. TCRdb recomputed calls from the multiplex PCR reads with MiXCR, one row per CDR3 protein. Of about 290,000 distinct CDR3 sequences listed, roughly 19% are singletons. The sample consisted of blood. Source of these receptors: a man aged 50-59 years with Graves' ophthalmopathy.

This clonotype was seen at least ten times. The chain recombines TRBV5-1 with TRBJ1-6, with D possibly TRBD1 on 5 matching bases. Germline CDR1 SGHRS, CDR2 YFSETQ. CDR3 size: 14 residues. Trimming shortened V by 2 bases and J by 7 bases, and 10 bases separated the two germline ends. CDR3 sequence reads: CASSFRDSNSPLHF. The CDR3 DNA sequence: TGCGCCAGCAGCTTCCGGGACTCAAATTCACCCCTCCACTTT.

V is TRBV11-2 and J is TRBJ2-1, with 13 bases fitting TRBD2. The germline CDR1 and CDR2 sequences are SGHAT and FQNNGV. The V segment lost 5 bases and the J segment 5 bases; nucleotides outside the gene matches: 3. The CDR3 loop spans 15 amino acids. The CDR3 loop is CASSPGTSGDNEQFF. The CDR3 nucleotides are TGTGCCAGCAGCCCCGGGACTAGCGGGGACAATGAGCAGTTCTTC.

This clonotype was observed many times. This rearrangement joins TRBV7-2 to TRBJ2-7; TRBD1 aligns across 10 bases. V was pared by 5 bases and J by 6 bases, with 10 bases of the junction left unmatched. From germline, CDR1 is SGHTA and CDR2 FQGNSA. CDR3 length equals 15 residues. The CDR3 coding sequence is TGTGCCAGCAGCAAAACCGGGACAGGGGATATCGAGCAGTACTTC. Residues: CASSKTGTGDIEQYF.

The chain couples TRBV24-1 to TRBJ2-2; D is unresolved. Trimming pared 9 bases from V and 3 bases from J, leaving 13 bases between. Germline V CDR1 and CDR2: KGHDR, SFDVKD. This CDR3 has 14 amino acids. The CDR3 sequence is CATSPPVDTGELFF. CDR3 bases: TGTGCCACCTCACCCCCCGTAGACACCGGGGAGCTGTTTTTT.

The chain uses TRBV18 and TRBJ2-7; possible D gene TRBD1, 5 bases. CDR1 and CDR2 (germline): KGHSH, LQKENI. V was trimmed by 5 bases and J by 4 bases, leaving 9 bases between them. The CDR3 has 12 amino acids. CDR3 amino acids: CASSSTAYEQYF. The CDR3 DNA reads as TGTGCCAGCTCATCGACAGCTTACGAGCAGTACTTC.

This clonotype was seen a handful of times. This sequence joins TRBV18 and TRBJ2-1, with TRBD2 as a possible D gene (6 bases). Germline V gene data show CDR1 as KGHSH and CDR2 as LQKENI. V lost 2 bases and J 0 bases, leaving 14 bases between the germline ends. The CDR3 extends over 17 amino acids. The CDR3 DNA reads TGTGCCAGCTCACCATTGGGGGGACGTAGCTCCTACAATGAGCAGTTCTTC. Its protein is CASSPLGGRSSYNEQFF.

This clonotype appeared a few times. This chain connects TRBV7-2 to TRBJ2-7; unclear D gene. The V and J ends lost 3 bases and 4 bases respectively, with 7 bases between them. The CDR3 consists of 12 residues. CDR1 is SGHTA and CDR2 is FQGNSA in the germline V gene. The CDR3 region is CASSFYGYEQYF. CDR3 DNA sequence: TGTGCCAGCAGCTTTTACGGATACGAGCAGTACTTC. Filled out from reference TRBV7-2 and TRBJ2-7, the complete variable domain reads GAGVSQSPSNKVTEKGKDVELRCDPISGHTALYWYRQSLGQGLEFLIYFQGNSAPDKSGLPSDRFSAERTGGSVSTLTIQRTQQEDSAVYLCASSFYGYEQYFGPGTRLTVT.

This clonotype was detected a few times. The chain is built from TRBV12-3 or TRBV12-4 and TRBJ2-5; the D gene is possibly TRBD2 (5 bases). V lost 7 bases and J 5 bases, leaving 23 bases between the germline ends. This CDR3 has 16 residues. CDR3 bases: TGTGCCAGCAAGGTGGCCGGCGCGGGCAGTTTGGAGACCCAGTACTTC. This translates into CASKVAGAGSLETQYF.

The chain recombines TRBV6-5 with TRBJ1-5, with D tentatively TRBD1 (5 bases). This CDR3 region has 17 residues. CDR1 is MNHEY and CDR2 is SVGAGI in the germline V gene. Deletions cut 2 bases from V and 4 bases from J, with 18 bases between. CDR3 bases: TGTGCCAGCAGTTACGGGGCGTTAAGGGTTAAAAATCAGCCCCAGCATTTT. As protein: CASSYGALRVKNQPQHF.

In the case of this clonotype: The junction shows a germline mismatch at one end, possibly a read error. This chain joins TRBV15 and TRBJ2-1; D not resolved. The germline V gene encodes CDR1 LNHNV and CDR2 YYDKDF (reference sequence). The CDR3 sequence is 12 residues long. The CDR3, as DNA: TGTGCCACCAGCAGGGCCTCGGATGAGCAGTCCTTC. This codes for CATSRASDEQSF.

In DNA form, the CDR3 reads TGTGCCACCAGTGAGAAACTAGCGGGAGATACAGATACGCAGTATTTT. It codes for CATSEKLAGDTDTQYF. V is TRBV24-1 and J is TRBJ2-3; 11 nucleotides line up with TRBD2. The CDR3 is made up of 16 amino acids. The junction had 5 bases not matched to a gene; V was cut back by 4 bases and J by 3 bases. Looked up from germline, CDR1 is KGHDR and CDR2 is SFDVKD.

There are many counts of this clonotype. The chain combines TRBV7-2 with TRBJ1-4; TRBD1 matches at 9 bases. CDR1 SGHTA and CDR2 FQGNSA come from the germline V gene. V was clipped by 5 bases and J by 5 bases; unmatched bases: 9. The CDR3 totals 16 residues. CDR3 region: CASSHGTGYTNEKLFF. CDR3 coding DNA: TGTGCCAGCAGCCATGGGACAGGGTACACCAATGAAAAACTGTTTTTT.

There are a few counts of this clonotype. The rearrangement uses TRBV24-1 and TRBJ2-1, with 9 bases that match TRBD1. Losses at the gene ends were 3 bases for V and 8 bases for J; bases not matched to a gene: 10. The CDR3 is 16 residues long. Germline lookup yields CDR1 KGHDR and CDR2 SFDVKD. The CDR3 region is CATSDESGTGSDEQFF. The CDR3 bases are TGTGCCACCAGTGATGAATCCGGGACAGGGTCGGATGAGCAGTTCTTC.

Details on this clonotype: A much larger clone is a single base away; this may be a read error. This chain joins TRBV6-2 or TRBV6-3 and TRBJ1-4; perhaps TRBD1 as D (5 bases). V dropped 6 bases and J dropped 0 bases, with 8 bases sitting between them. The CDR3 runs to 14 residues. CDR1 is MNHEY and CDR2 is SVGEGT in the germline V gene. DNA of the CDR3: TGTGCCAGCAGGGACATGTCAACTAATGAAAAACTGTTTTTT. It is translated as CASRDMSTNEKLFF.

This clonotype was counted a few times. CDR3 in amino acids: CASSQGRGGYTF. For the CDR3, the DNA is TGTGCCAGCAGCCAGGGCCGGGGTGGCTACACCTTC. The V and J genes are TRBV3-1 and TRBJ1-2; D is unresolved. Trimming took off 3 bases at V and 7 bases at J, with 9 bases between the two ends. Looked up from germline, CDR1 is LGHDT and CDR2 is YNNKEL (reference sequence). The CDR3 runs 12 residues. The complete variable domain, with remaining parts taken from reference TRBV3-1 and TRBJ1-2, reads DTAVSQTPKYLVTQMGNDKSIKCEQNLGHDTMYWYKQDSKKFLKIMFSYNNKELIINETVPNRFSPKSPDKAHLNLHINSLELGDSAVYFCASSQGRGGYTFGSGTRLTVV.

The V and J genes are TRBV6-4 and TRBJ2-3, with TRBD2 matching over 9 bases. CDR1 is MRHNA and CDR2 is SNTAGT in the germline V gene. The CDR3 runs to 15 residues. With V trimmed by 6 bases and J by 4 bases, 8 bases remained unmatched. The CDR3 nucleotides read TGTGCCAGCAGCCGCATAGCGGGAGTGTCAGATACGCAGTATTTT. This encodes CASSRIAGVSDTQYF.

This clonotype was observed at least ten times. The rearrangement links TRBV4-1 to TRBJ2-3; possible D gene TRBD2, 6 bases. The CDR3 is made up of 16 amino acids. Germline CDR1 MGHRA, CDR2 YSYEKL. The V gene lost 0 bases and the J gene lost 8 bases, with 18 bases spanning the gap. Here the CDR3 reads CASSQESAGTRGTQYF. The DNA for the CDR3 is TGCGCCAGCAGCCAAGAGTCGGCGGGGACCCGCGGTACGCAGTATTTT.

The sample holds a few counts of this clonotype. The chain combines TRBV2 with TRBJ2-7; D is unresolved. V was trimmed by 1 base and J by 8 bases, leaving 15 bases between them. The CDR3 loop spans 14 amino acids. Germline values: CDR1 SNHLY, CDR2 FYNNEI. The CDR3 nucleotides are TGTGCCAGCAGTGAAGTTACAGCCAGTTATCAGCAGTACTTC. Amino acid sequence: CASSEVTASYQQYF.

This clonotype was counted ten times or more. The chain uses TRBV28 and TRBJ2-5, with 9 bases fitting TRBD1. Germline assignment: CDR1 MDHEN and CDR2 SYDVKM. The CDR3 runs 16 residues. After removal of 2 bases from V and 2 bases from J, the junction contained 6 bases not matched to a gene. CDR3 DNA: TGTGCCAGCAGTTTAAATGGACAGGGGATACAAGAGACCCAGTACTTC. It translates to CASSLNGQGIQETQYF.

The table lists this clonotype with many counts. This sequence joins TRBV7-2 and TRBJ2-5, with a possible D match to TRBD2 (5 bases). The germline CDR1 and CDR2 sequences are SGHTA and FQGNSA. Between the trimmed V and J ends, which lost 4 bases and 1 base, there was a span of 13 bases. There are 15 residues in the CDR3. The CDR3 DNA reads TGTGCCAGCAGCTACATCCCCCGGGGCCAAGAGACCCAGTACTTC. It specifies CASSYIPRGQETQYF.

In the case of this clonotype: The junction does not match germline at one end; this may be a read error. The genes are TRBV30 and TRBJ2-1, with D possibly being TRBD2 (5 bases). The CDR3 has 13 amino acids. From germline, CDR1 is GTSNPN and CDR2 SVGIG (reference sequence). CDR3 in DNA: TGTGCCTGGAGTTTTGGGAGTAACAATGAGCGGTTCTTC. Its translation is CAWSFGSNNERFF.